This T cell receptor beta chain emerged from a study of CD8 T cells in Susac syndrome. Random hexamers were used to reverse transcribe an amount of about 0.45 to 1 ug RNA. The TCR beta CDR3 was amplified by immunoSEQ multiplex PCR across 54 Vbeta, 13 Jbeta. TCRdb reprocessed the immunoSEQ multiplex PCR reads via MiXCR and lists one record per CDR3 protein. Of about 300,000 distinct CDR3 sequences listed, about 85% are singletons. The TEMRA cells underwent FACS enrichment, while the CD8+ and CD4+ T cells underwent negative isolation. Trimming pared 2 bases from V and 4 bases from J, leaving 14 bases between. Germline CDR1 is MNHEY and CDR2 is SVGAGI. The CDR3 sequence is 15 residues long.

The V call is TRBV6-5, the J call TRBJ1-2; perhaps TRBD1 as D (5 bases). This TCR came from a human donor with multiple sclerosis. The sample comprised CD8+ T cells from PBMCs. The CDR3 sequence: CASSYTDLGPYGYTF. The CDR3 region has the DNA TGTGCCAGCAGTTACACAGACCTGGGGCCCTATGGCTACACCTTC.